The 27 T cell receptor beta chains reported below all come from one sample, sequenced in a study of blood T cell repertoires in COVID-19. Sequencing used immunoSEQ multiplex PCR; TCRdb keeps in-frame clones, though not all of them. The table lists roughly 220,000 clones, 70% to 90% of them singletons. The sample was peripheral blood. The receptors originated from an older man with acute or convalescent COVID-19.

This chain uses TRBV28 with TRBJ2-6; possibly TRBD2 for D (7 bases). This CDR3 comprises 18 residues. Trimming pared 0 bases from V and 2 bases from J, leaving 14 bases between. CDR1 and CDR2 (germline): MDHEN, SYDVKM. The CDR3 DNA follows: TGTGCCAGCAGTTTATGGAGGGGGGGAGGTGCTGGGGCCAACGTCCTGACTTTC. This encodes CASSLWRGGGAGANVLTF.

This chain links TRBV3-1 (or the pseudogene TRBV3-2) with TRBJ2-1; 11 positions match TRBD2. After removal of 5 bases from V and 3 bases from J, the junction contained 12 bases not matched to a gene. Germline lookup yields CDR1 LGHDT and CDR2 YNNKEL (reference sequence). The CDR3 runs 18 residues. The CDR3: CASSSAFSTSGNYNEQFF. In DNA form, the CDR3 reads TGTGCCAGCAGCTCCGCCTTCTCGACTAGCGGGAACTACAATGAGCAGTTCTTC.

V usage is TRBV6-6 and J usage is TRBJ1-1; 8 nucleotides line up with TRBD1. The V segment lost 5 bases and the J segment 11 bases; nucleotides outside the gene matches: 7. This CDR3 has 12 amino acids. CDR1 is MNHNY, CDR2 SVGAGI, per germline (reference sequence). The CDR3 coding sequence is TGTGCCAGCAGTAATGGACAGGGAGTGGCTTTCTTT. Amino acids: CASSNGQGVAFF.

The genes are TRBV29-1 and TRBJ2-3; 7 bases align to TRBD1. The V and J ends lost 8 bases and 1 base, in that order; junction bases with no gene match: 12. Germline assignment: CDR1 SQVTM and CDR2 ANQGSEA. There are 15 residues in the CDR3. The DNA of the CDR3 is TGCAGCACAGCTGAGGGGGCGCAGGGCACAGATACGCAGTATTTT. This encodes CSTAEGAQGTDTQYF.

The chain combines TRBV29-1 with TRBJ2-7; 14 bases are a match to TRBD2. V dropped 8 bases and J dropped 0; count of bases not matched to a gene: 3. The germline V gene has CDR1 SQVTM and CDR2 ANQGSEA. This CDR3 has 14 amino acids. As DNA, the CDR3 is TGCAGCACGGGACTAGCGGGAGCCTCCTACGAGCAGTACGTC. Protein sequence: CSTGLAGASYEQYV.

V gene TRBV5-6 combines with J gene TRBJ2-5, with 8 bases that match TRBD2. The length of the CDR3 is 15 residues. J gave up 4 bases and V 5 bases, and 10 bases lay outside the gene matches. Germline CDR1 SGHDT, CDR2 YYEEEE. In DNA form, the CDR3 reads TGTGCCAGCAGAGATGCCGGGAGGGCCACAGAGACCCAGTACTTC. Translating it yields CASRDAGRATETQYF.

The rearrangement links TRBV11-2 to TRBJ2-2; the match to TRBD2 covers 9 bases. The CDR3 totals 18 residues. Trimming at V came to 4 bases and at J to 4 bases, leaving 13 bases not matched to a gene. CDR1 and CDR2 from the germline V gene are SGHAT and FQNNGV. CDR3 DNA sequence: TGTGCCAGCAGCTCCCTTAGGCTCCGTAGCGGGGGCACCGGGGAGCTGTTTTTT. Protein product: CASSSLRLRSGGTGELFF. Based on the CDR3 plus reference TRBV11-2 and TRBJ2-2, the full variable domain is EAGVAQSPRYKIIEKRQSVAFWCNPISGHATLYWYQQILGQGPKLLIQFQNNGVVDDSQLPKDRFSAERLKGVDSTLKIQPAKLEDSAVYLCASSSLRLRSGGTGELFFGEGSRLTVL.

V gene TRBV5-5 combines with J gene TRBJ2-5; possible D gene TRBD1, 5 bases. The CDR3 sequence is 15 residues long. Germline V lookup: CDR1 SGHKS, CDR2 YYEKEE (reference sequence). The V gene lost 4 bases and the J gene lost 2 bases, with 15 bases spanning the gap. The CDR3 coding sequence is TGTGCCAGCAGCGTCGACAGAACAAAACAAGAGACCCAGTACTTC. This gives the protein CASSVDRTKQETQYF. The variable domain in full, with the rest retrieved from reference TRBV5-5 and TRBJ2-5, is DAGVTQSPTHLIKTRGQQVTLRCSPISGHKSVSWYQQVLGQGPQFIFQYYEKEERGRGNFPDRFSARQFPNYSSELNVNALLLGDSALYLCASSVDRTKQETQYFGPGTRLLVL.

This clone has a single count. This chain joins TRBV18 and TRBJ2-2, with D maybe TRBD1 (6 bases). Germline V gene sequence: CDR1 KGHSH, CDR2 LQKENI. There are 18 residues in the CDR3. The germline V and J ends were trimmed by 0 bases and 5 bases, with 19 bases remaining between them. CDR3 sequence: CASSPPNRVGYLTGELFF. The CDR3 DNA follows: TGTGCCAGCTCACCACCTAACAGGGTGGGCTATCTTACCGGGGAGCTGTTTTTT.

The J gene is TRBJ1-2, the V gene TRBV28; D possibly corresponds to TRBD1 (6 bases). This CDR3 contains 14 residues. Trimming left V 5 bases short and J 8 bases short, with 18 bases between. Per germline, CDR1 MDHEN and CDR2 SYDVKM. The CDR3 DNA is TGTGCCAGCAGTGCCGGGCAGGGGCAGAGGGGCTACACCTTC. This translates into CASSAGQGQRGYTF.

The chain uses TRBV10-3 and TRBJ1-5, with 10 bases aligning to TRBD1. Germline V gene sequence: CDR1 ENHRY, CDR2 SYGVKD. CDR3 length: 15 amino acids. V trimming: 8 bases; J trimming: 5 bases; junction bases outside the gene matches: 9. CDR3 loop: CAIGMKGTGDQPQHF. The CDR3 coding sequence is TGTGCCATCGGTATGAAAGGGACAGGGGATCAGCCCCAGCATTTT.

The genes are TRBV29-1 and TRBJ2-1, with a tentative D call TRBD2 (6 bases). The ends were cut back, 7 bases at V and 0 bases at J, with 16 bases in the middle. This CDR3 is 15 amino acids long. Germline CDR1 SQVTM, CDR2 ANQGSEA. CDR3 region: CSGQRLGLSYNEQFF. CDR3 DNA: TGCAGCGGCCAAAGACTAGGGCTCTCCTACAATGAGCAGTTCTTC.

The V and J genes are TRBV19 and TRBJ1-1; perhaps TRBD1 as D (5 bases). CDR1 LNHDA and CDR2 SQIVND come from the germline V gene (reference sequence). The CDR3 covers 13 residues. The V and J ends lost 4 bases and 0 bases respectively, with 6 bases between them. CDR3 amino acids: CASSTGMNTEAFF. Written as DNA, the CDR3 is TGTGCCAGTAGTACAGGGATGAACACTGAAGCTTTCTTT.

This rearrangement joins TRBV7-2 to TRBJ2-1, with 7 bases fitting TRBD2. The trim removed 1 base at V and 8 bases at J, leaving 5 bases unmatched. Germline CDR1 SGHTA, CDR2 FQGNSA. This CDR3 comprises 14 residues. The CDR3 reads CASSLGTRVYEQFF. CDR3 sequence (DNA): TGTGCCAGCAGCTTAGGGACTAGAGTATATGAGCAGTTCTTC.

CDR3 region: CASSHPGGSGANVLTF. The CDR3 DNA follows: TGTGCCAGCAGCCACCCCGGGGGCTCTGGGGCCAACGTCCTGACTTTC. This chain links TRBV28 with TRBJ2-6; D perhaps matches TRBD2 (6 bases). This CDR3 spans 16 amino acids. V was clipped by 6 bases and J by 0 bases, with 12 bases between them. Per the germline V gene, CDR1 is MDHEN and CDR2 is SYDVKM.

The chain couples TRBV9 to TRBJ2-2; no reliable D call. Germline V gives CDR1 SGDLS, CDR2 YYNGEE. The CDR3 spans 14 residues. V lost 0 bases and J lost 8, with 11 bases in between. The CDR3 is CASSVGVKPGELFF. CDR3 nucleotide sequence: TGTGCCAGCAGCGTAGGAGTCAAACCTGGGGAGCTGTTTTTT.

This chain connects TRBV2 to TRBJ2-1, with D tentatively TRBD2 (6 bases). The CDR3 sequence is 14 residues long. Germline-derived CDR1 and CDR2 are SNHLY and FYNNEI. The V gene lost 1 base and the J gene lost 10 bases, with 14 bases spanning the gap. The CDR3 here is CASSEGAFGLEQFF. The CDR3 DNA reads TGTGCCAGCAGTGAAGGGGCTTTCGGACTAGAGCAGTTCTTC. Filled out from reference TRBV2 and TRBJ2-1, the complete variable domain reads EPEVTQTPSHQVTQMGQEVILRCVPISNHLYFYWYRQILGQKVEFLVSFYNNEISEKSEIFDDQFSVERPDGSNFTLKIRSTKLEDSAMYFCASSEGAFGLEQFFGPGTRLTVL.

This clone was seen more than once but under ten times. V gene TRBV7-2 combines with J gene TRBJ2-7; 14 nucleotides line up with TRBD2. The CDR3 length is 18 residues. The V and J ends lost 5 bases and 0 bases, in that order; junction bases with no gene match: 9. From germline, CDR1 is SGHTA and CDR2 FQGNSA. The DNA of the CDR3 is TGTGCCAGCAGCAAGACCGGGACTAGCGGGAGTTCCTCCTACGAGCAGTACTTC. Encoded protein: CASSKTGTSGSSSYEQYF. Full variable domain (missing parts from reference TRBV7-2 and TRBJ2-7): GAGVSQSPSNKVTEKGKDVELRCDPISGHTALYWYRQSLGQGLEFLIYFQGNSAPDKSGLPSDRFSAERTGGSVSTLTIQRTQQEDSAVYLCASSKTGTSGSSSYEQYFGPGTRLTVT.

The rearrangement links TRBV2 to TRBJ2-5; 9 nucleotides line up with TRBD1. CDR3 length: 14 amino acids. CDR1 and CDR2 from the germline V gene are SNHLY and FYNNEI. Unmatched junction bases numbered 5, after V lost 5 bases and J lost 4 bases. CDR3 protein: CASSSDRGLETQYF. For the CDR3, the DNA is TGTGCCAGCAGTTCCGACAGGGGGTTAGAGACCCAGTACTTC.

The genes are TRBV12-3 or TRBV12-4 and TRBJ1-3; the D is unclear. The V gene lost 6 bases and the J gene lost 4 bases, with 4 bases spanning the gap. The CDR3 spans 11 residues. The CDR3 DNA sequence: TGTGCCAGCAGCCAGGGAAACACCATATATTTT. Translated: CASSQGNTIYF.

The V and J genes are TRBV30 and TRBJ1-6, with D possibly matching TRBD1 (5 bases). Germline-derived CDR1 and CDR2 are GTSNPN and SVGIG (reference sequence). This CDR3 comprises 13 residues. Trimming removed 0 bases from V and 15 bases from J, with 15 bases in between. The CDR3, as DNA: TGTGCCTGGAGTGTACAGGCCGCTATTCTCCTCCACTTT. Translating it yields CAWSVQAAILLHF.

The chain is built from TRBV27 and TRBJ1-2; 9 bases line up with TRBD1. Unmatched junction bases numbered 11, after V lost 2 bases and J lost 7 bases. The germline V gene has CDR1 MNHEY and CDR2 SMNVEV (reference sequence). This CDR3 spans 16 amino acids. In DNA, the CDR3 is TGTGCCAGCAGTTTAAGGCCCGGGACAGGGCTCGTTGGCTACACCTTC. It is translated as CASSLRPGTGLVGYTF.

This chain links TRBV19 with TRBJ1-5, with D hard to call. V gave up 10 bases and J gave up 0 bases, with 22 bases separating them. CDR1 and CDR2 (germline): LNHDA, SQIVND (reference sequence). The CDR3 is 17 residues long. The CDR3 sequence is CATLPPLGANSNQPQHF. The CDR3 DNA reads as TGTGCCACCCTTCCCCCTCTCGGTGCCAATAGCAATCAGCCCCAGCATTTT.

The V gene is TRBV7-7, the J gene TRBJ2-2; tentatively, D is TRBD2 (5 bases). The germline V gene encodes CDR1 SSHAT and CDR2 FNYEAQ (reference sequence). V was trimmed by 6 bases and J by 3 bases, leaving 11 bases between them. There are 14 residues in the CDR3. This CDR3 reads CASRADGDTGELFF. The CDR3 nucleotides read TGTGCCAGCAGAGCGGATGGGGACACCGGGGAGCTGTTTTTT.

The chain links TRBV18 to TRBJ1-2; 7 nucleotides line up with TRBD1. Germline V CDR1 and CDR2: KGHSH, LQKENI. The CDR3 is 15 residues long. V dropped 4 bases and J dropped 3; count of bases not matched to a gene: 8. CDR3 in amino acids: CASSRSTGLYYGYTF. The CDR3 DNA is TGTGCCAGCTCACGGTCGACAGGGTTGTACTATGGCTACACCTTC.

V and J are TRBV5-6 and TRBJ2-1; 9 bases fit TRBD2. This CDR3 has 15 residues. Germline CDR1 is SGHDT and CDR2 is YYEEEE. The V segment lost 5 bases and the J segment 7 bases; nucleotides outside the gene matches: 10. The CDR3, as DNA: TGTGCCAGCAGTTCGGAGCGGGAGGTACTAAATGAGCAGTTCTTC. This codes for CASSSEREVLNEQFF.

Only a few counts were recorded for this clone. The chain couples TRBV28 to TRBJ2-7, with 11 bases that match TRBD1. CDR3 length equals 18 residues. Per the germline V gene, CDR1 is MDHEN and CDR2 is SYDVKM. V trimming: 5 bases; J trimming: 3 bases; junction bases outside the gene matches: 15. The CDR3 sequence: CASSPTGTGGRRIYEQYF. CDR3 bases: TGTGCCAGCAGTCCAACCGGGACAGGGGGTAGAAGAATCTACGAGCAGTACTTC.